This record covers a single T cell receptor beta chain. This record comes from a study of blood T cell repertoires in COVID-19. TCRdb's copy holds only in-frame clones and misses some; the assay was immunoSEQ multiplex PCR. The sample holds roughly 64,000 clones, roughly 85% seen once. The CDR3 is 15 amino acids. Germline V gene data show CDR1 as MDHEN and CDR2 as SYDVKM. V was pared by 8 bases and J by 4 bases, with 20 bases between. Sequencing used peripheral blood. The source is a man aged 35 to 55 with acute or convalescent COVID-19. This rearrangement joins TRBV28 to TRBJ1-1, with D tentatively TRBD1 (5 bases). This CDR3 is CASGGDPGRGTEAFF. As DNA, the CDR3 is TGTGCCAGCGGGGGGGACCCGGGGAGAGGCACTGAAGCTTTCTTT.